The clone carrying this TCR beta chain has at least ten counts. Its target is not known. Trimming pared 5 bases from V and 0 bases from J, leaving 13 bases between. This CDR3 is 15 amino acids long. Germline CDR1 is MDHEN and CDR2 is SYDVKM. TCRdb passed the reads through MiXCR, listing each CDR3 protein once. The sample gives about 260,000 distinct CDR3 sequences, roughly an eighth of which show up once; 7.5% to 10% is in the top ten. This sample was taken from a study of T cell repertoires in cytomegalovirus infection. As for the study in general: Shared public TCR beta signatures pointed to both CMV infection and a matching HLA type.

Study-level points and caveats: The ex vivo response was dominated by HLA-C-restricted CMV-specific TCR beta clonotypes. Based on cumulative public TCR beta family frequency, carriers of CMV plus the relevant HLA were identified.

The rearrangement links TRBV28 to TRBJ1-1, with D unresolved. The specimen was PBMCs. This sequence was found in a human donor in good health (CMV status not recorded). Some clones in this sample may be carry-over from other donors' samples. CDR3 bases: TGTGCCAGCAGTCCTTTGGGAGGGTTGAACACTGAAGCTTTCTTT. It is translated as CASSPLGGLNTEAFF.